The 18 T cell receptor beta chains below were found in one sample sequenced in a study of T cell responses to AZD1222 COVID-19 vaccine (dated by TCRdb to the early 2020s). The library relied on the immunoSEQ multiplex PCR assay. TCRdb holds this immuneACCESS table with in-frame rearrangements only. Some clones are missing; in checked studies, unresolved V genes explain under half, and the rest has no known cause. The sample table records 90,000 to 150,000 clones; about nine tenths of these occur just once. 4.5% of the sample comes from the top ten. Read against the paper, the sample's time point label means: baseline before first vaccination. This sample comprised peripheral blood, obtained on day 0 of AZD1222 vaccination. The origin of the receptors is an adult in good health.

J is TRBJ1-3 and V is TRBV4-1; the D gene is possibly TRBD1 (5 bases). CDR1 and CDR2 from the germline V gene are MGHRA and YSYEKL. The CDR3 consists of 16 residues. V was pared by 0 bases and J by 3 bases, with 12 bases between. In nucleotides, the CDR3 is TGCGCCAGCAGCCAAGACGGCAGGGAATTTGGAAACACCATATATTTT. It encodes CASSQDGREFGNTIYF.

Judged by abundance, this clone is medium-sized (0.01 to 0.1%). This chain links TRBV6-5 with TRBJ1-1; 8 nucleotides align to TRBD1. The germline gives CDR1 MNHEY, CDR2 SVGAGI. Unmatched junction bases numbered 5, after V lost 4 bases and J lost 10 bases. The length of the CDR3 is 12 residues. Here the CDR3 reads CASSSDRAVAFF. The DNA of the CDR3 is TGTGCCAGCAGTTCGGACAGGGCGGTAGCTTTCTTT.

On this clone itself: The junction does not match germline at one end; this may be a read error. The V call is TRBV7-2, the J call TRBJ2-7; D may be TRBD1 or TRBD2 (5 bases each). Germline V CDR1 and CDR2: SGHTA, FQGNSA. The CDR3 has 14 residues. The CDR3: CASSLARGRGEQYF. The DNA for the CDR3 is TGTGCCAGCAGCCTAGCACGGGGACGGGGCGAGCAGTACTTC.

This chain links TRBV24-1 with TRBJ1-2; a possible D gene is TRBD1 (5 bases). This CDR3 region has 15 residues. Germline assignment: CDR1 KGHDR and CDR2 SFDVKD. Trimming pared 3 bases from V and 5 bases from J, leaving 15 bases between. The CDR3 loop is CATSDAGTAQYGYTF. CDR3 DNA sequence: TGTGCCACCAGTGATGCTGGGACGGCCCAATATGGCTACACCTTC.

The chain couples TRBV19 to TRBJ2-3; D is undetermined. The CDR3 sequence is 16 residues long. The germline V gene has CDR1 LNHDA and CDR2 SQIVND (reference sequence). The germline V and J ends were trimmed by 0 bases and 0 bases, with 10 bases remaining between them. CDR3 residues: CASSIDSGASTDTQYF. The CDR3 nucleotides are TGTGCCAGTAGTATAGATTCGGGCGCTAGCACAGATACGCAGTATTTT.

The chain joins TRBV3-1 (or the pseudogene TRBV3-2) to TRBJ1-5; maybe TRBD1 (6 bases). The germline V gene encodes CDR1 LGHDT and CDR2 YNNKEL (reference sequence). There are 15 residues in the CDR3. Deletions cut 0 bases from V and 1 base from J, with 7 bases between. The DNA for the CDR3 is TGTGCCAGCAGCCAAGACGGGACAAGCAATCAGCCCCAGCATTTT. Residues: CASSQDGTSNQPQHF.

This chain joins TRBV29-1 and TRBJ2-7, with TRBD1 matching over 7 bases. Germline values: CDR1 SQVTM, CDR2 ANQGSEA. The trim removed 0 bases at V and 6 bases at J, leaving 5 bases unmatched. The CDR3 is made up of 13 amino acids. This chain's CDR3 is CSVEEGGPLEQYF. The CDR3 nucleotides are TGCAGCGTTGAAGAAGGGGGCCCGCTCGAGCAGTACTTC.

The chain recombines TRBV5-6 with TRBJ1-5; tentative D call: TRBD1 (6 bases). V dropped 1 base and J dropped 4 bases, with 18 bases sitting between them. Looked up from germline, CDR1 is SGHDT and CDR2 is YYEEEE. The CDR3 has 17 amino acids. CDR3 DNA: TGTGCCAGCAGCTTGAGAGGTCGGGACACGAAAAATCAGCCCCAGCATTTT. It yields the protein CASSLRGRDTKNQPQHF. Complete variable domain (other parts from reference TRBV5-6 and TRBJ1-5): DAGVTQSPTHLIKTRGQQVTLRCSPKSGHDTVSWYQQALGQGPQFIFQYYEEEERQRGNFPDRFSGHQFPNYSSELNVNALLLGDSALYLCASSLRGRDTKNQPQHFGDGTRLSIL.

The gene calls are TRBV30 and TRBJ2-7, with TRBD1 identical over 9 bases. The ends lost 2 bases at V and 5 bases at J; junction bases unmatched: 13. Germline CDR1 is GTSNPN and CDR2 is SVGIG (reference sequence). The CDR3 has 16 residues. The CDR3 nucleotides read TGTGCCTGGAGTACCCTCGGGGCCGGGACAGGGAACGAGCAGTACTTC. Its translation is CAWSTLGAGTGNEQYF. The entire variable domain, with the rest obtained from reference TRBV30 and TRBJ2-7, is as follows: SQTIHQWPATLVQPVGSPLSLECTVEGTSNPNLYWYRQAAGRGLQLLFYSVGIGQISSEVPQNLSASRPQDRQFILSSKKLLLSDSGFYLCAWSTLGAGTGNEQYFGPGTRLTVT.

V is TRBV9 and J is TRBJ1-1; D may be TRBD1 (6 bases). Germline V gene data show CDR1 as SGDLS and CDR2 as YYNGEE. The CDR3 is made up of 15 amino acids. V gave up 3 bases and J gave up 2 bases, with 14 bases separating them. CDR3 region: CASSANREGNTEAFF. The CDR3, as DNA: TGTGCCAGCAGCGCAAACAGGGAAGGCAACACTGAAGCTTTCTTT. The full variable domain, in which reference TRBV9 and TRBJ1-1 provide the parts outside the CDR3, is DSGVTQTPKHLITATGQRVTLRCSPRSGDLSVYWYQQSLDQGLQFLIQYYNGEERAKGNILERFSAQQFPDLHSELNLSSLELGDSALYFCASSANREGNTEAFFGQGTRLTVV.

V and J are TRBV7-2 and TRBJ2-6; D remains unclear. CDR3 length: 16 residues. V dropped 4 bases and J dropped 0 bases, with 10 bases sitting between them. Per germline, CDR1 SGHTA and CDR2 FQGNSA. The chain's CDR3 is CASSSQLSSGANVLTF. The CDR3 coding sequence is TGTGCCAGCAGCTCCCAGTTGAGCTCTGGGGCCAACGTCCTGACTTTC.

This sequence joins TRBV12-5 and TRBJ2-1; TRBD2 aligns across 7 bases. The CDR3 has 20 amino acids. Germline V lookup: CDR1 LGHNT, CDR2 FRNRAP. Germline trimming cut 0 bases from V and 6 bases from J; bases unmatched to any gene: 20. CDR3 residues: CASGLVVGVTRGAGLNEQFF. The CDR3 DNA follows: TGTGCTAGTGGTTTGGTAGTCGGGGTTACCCGAGGAGCGGGGCTCAATGAGCAGTTCTTC.

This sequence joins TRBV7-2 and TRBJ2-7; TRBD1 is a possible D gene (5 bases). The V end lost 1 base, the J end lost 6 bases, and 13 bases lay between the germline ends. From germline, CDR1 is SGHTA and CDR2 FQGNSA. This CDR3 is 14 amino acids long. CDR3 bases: TGTGCCAGCAGCTTAGGGACACCAGGTTCCGAGCAGTACTTC. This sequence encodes CASSLGTPGSEQYF.

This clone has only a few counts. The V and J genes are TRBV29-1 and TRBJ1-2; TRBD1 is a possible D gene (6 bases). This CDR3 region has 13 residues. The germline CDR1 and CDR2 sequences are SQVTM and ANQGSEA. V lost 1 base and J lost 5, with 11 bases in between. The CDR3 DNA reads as TGCAGCGTTGAAGCCGGTCAGGGGTATGGCTACACCTTC. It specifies CSVEAGQGYGYTF.

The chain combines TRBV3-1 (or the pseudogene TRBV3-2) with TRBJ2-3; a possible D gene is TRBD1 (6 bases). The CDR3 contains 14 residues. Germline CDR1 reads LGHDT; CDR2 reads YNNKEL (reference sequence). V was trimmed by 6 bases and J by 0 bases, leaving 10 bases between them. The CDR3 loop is CASSDRTSTDTQYF. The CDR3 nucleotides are TGTGCCAGCAGTGACAGGACTAGCACAGATACGCAGTATTTT.

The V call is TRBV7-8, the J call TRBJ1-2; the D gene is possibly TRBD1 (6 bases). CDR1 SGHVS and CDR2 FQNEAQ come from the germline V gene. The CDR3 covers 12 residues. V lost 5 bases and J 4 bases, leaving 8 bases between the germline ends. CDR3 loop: CASSQDSYGYTF. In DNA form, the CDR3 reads TGTGCCAGCAGCCAGGACAGCTATGGCTACACCTTC.

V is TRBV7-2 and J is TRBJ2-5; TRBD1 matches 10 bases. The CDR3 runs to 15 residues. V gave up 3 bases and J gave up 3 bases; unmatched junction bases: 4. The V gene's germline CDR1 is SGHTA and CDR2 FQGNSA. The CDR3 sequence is CASSFFGTGEETQYF. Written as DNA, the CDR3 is TGTGCCAGCAGCTTTTTCGGGACAGGGGAAGAGACCCAGTACTTC.

The CDR3 region has the DNA TGCAGTGCCCCCTCCGGCAATGAGCAGTTCTTC. Translating it yields CSAPSGNEQFF. The chain is built from TRBV20-1 and TRBJ2-1, with unresolved D. The CDR3 consists of 11 residues. The germline V gene encodes CDR1 DFQATT and CDR2 SNEGSKA (reference sequence). Trimming pared 6 bases from V and 6 bases from J, leaving 9 bases between.